Listed below are T cell receptor beta chains from one sample, sequenced in a study of blood T cell repertoires in COVID-19. Sequencing was performed with immunoSEQ multiplex PCR; in TCRdb, only in-frame clones are kept and a portion is missing. The top ten hold approximately 1.3% of the sample, which has about 230,000 clones, 80% to 90% seen once. Sequenced sample: peripheral blood. The receptor set was obtained from a woman in her forties who had recovered from COVID-19. Both conserved end residues are part of each CDR3. The order of the fields is D gene, J gene, V gene, clone size, CDR3 DNA, CDR3 protein. D genes are given only for firm matches. The listing skips clone size in some rows; elsewhere it reads once, few, many or a size class.

D: .; J: TRBJ1-5; V: TRBV18; size: .; DNA: TGTGCCAGCTCACCAGACAGTAACAAGCCCCAGCATTTT; CDR3: CASSPDSNKPQHF
D: TRBD1; J: TRBJ1-2; V: TRBV4-3; size: .; DNA: TGCGCCAGCAGCCAAGATTTCGGGACAGGGGGAGGCTACACCTTC; CDR3: CASSQDFGTGGGYTF
D: .; J: TRBJ2-5; V: TRBV7-9; size: .; DNA: TGTGCCAGCAGCACCGAGACTGGAAGCACCGGGACCCAGTACTTC; CDR3: CASSTETGSTGTQYF
D: .; J: TRBJ1-1; V: TRBV7-2; size: .; DNA: TGTGCCAGCAGCCAATACCAGGGGAGCACTGAAGCTTTCTTT; CDR3: CASSQYQGSTEAFF
D: .; J: TRBJ1-2; V: TRBV7-2; size: .; DNA: TGTGCCAGCAGCACCCAAAAGGGGGTTGGCTACACCTTC; CDR3: CASSTQKGVGYTF
D: .; J: TRBJ2-5; V: TRBV7-2; size: once; DNA: TGTGCCAGCAGCTTAGTTCATGAGGGCGGGACCCAGTACTTC; CDR3: CASSLVHEGGTQYF
D: TRBD1; J: TRBJ1-2; V: TRBV13; size: .; DNA: TGTGCCAGCAGCCGGGACTGGGACTGGACAGGGGGGAATGGCTACACCTTC; CDR3: CASSRDWDWTGGNGYTF
D: .; J: TRBJ1-2; V: TRBV25-1; size: .; DNA: TGTGCCAGCCGTCCGGGGGGCGCGGAAGGCTACACCTTC; CDR3: CASRPGGAEGYTF
D: TRBD1; J: TRBJ1-6; V: TRBV6-5; size: few; DNA: TGTGCCAGCAGGTGGGACAGAAGAAATTCACCCCTCCACTTT; CDR3: CASRWDRRNSPLHF
D: TRBD2; J: TRBJ2-1; V: TRBV7-2; size: .; DNA: TGTGCCAGCAGCCCTGAGGGCCCCGGGACTAGTTTCTTCTTC; CDR3: CASSPEGPGTSFFF
D: .; J: TRBJ1-4; V: TRBV28; size: .; DNA: TGTGCCAGCAGCCCCGGGGGGATTGCAACTAATGAAAAACTGTTTTTT; CDR3: CASSPGGIATNEKLFF
D: TRBD1; J: TRBJ1-5; V: TRBV5-1; size: .; DNA: TGCGCCAGCAGCCCCGGACAGGGAAATCAGCCCCAGCATTTT; CDR3: CASSPGQGNQPQHF
D: TRBD2; J: TRBJ2-5; V: TRBV7-6; size: .; DNA: TGTGCCAGCAGCTTACGTTGGCGGGGGGAACAAGAGACCCAGTACTTC; CDR3: CASSLRWRGEQETQYF
D: TRBD2; J: TRBJ2-5; V: TRBV19; size: .; DNA: TGTGCCAGTAGTATAGGCGCTGCTAGCGGGGCAGAGACCCAGTACTTC; CDR3: CASSIGAASGAETQYF
D: .; J: TRBJ2-6; V: TRBV6-1; size: .; DNA: TGTGCCAGCAGTGAAGATAGGGGATCTGGGGCCAACGTCCTGACTTTC; CDR3: CASSEDRGSGANVLTF
D: .; J: TRBJ2-5; V: TRBV5-6; size: few; DNA: TGTGCCAGCAGCTTCTGGACAGCCCAAGGCACCCAGTACTTC; CDR3: CASSFWTAQGTQYF
D: .; J: TRBJ2-3; V: TRBV18; size: few; DNA: TGTGCCAGCTCACCTATAATTGGTCCGGGAACAGATACGCAGTATTTT; CDR3: CASSPIIGPGTDTQYF
D: TRBD1; J: TRBJ2-5; V: TRBV5-8; size: .; DNA: TGTGCCAGCAGCTTGTGGACAGGGGTCGTCGAGACCCAGTACTTC; CDR3: CASSLWTGVVETQYF
D: .; J: TRBJ2-5; V: TRBV7-2; size: .; DNA: TGTGCCAGCAGCTTATCCCACACATCAGAGACCCAGTACTTC; CDR3: CASSLSHTSETQYF
D: .; J: TRBJ2-7; V: TRBV27; size: once; DNA: TGTGCCAGCAGTTTTTTTCGAGGGCCCTACGAGCAGTACTTC; CDR3: CASSFFRGPYEQYF
D: TRBD1; J: TRBJ2-2; V: TRBV5-4; size: .; DNA: TGTGCCAGCAGCTCACGGGACAGTGTTACCGGGGAGCTGTTTTTT; CDR3: CASSSRDSVTGELFF
D: .; J: TRBJ2-7; V: TRBV7-2; size: .; DNA: TGTGCCAGCAGCTCCCAGAGAGGCCACGAGCAGTACTTC; CDR3: CASSSQRGHEQYF
D: TRBD2; J: TRBJ2-7; V: TRBV12-3/TRBV12-4; size: .; DNA: TGTGCCAGCAGTTTGGGGGGGGTCTGGGGGCAGTACTTC; CDR3: CASSLGGVWGQYF
D: TRBD1; J: TRBJ1-4; V: TRBV6-7; size: once; DNA: TGTGCCAGCAGTTACACAGGGGACAGGATGACAACTAATGAAAAACTGTTTTTT; CDR3: CASSYTGDRMTTNEKLFF
D: TRBD1; J: TRBJ1-5; V: TRBV6-5; size: .; DNA: TGTGCCAGCAGTCCCGACAGGGGGATACAGCCCCAGCATTTT; CDR3: CASSPDRGIQPQHF
D: .; J: TRBJ2-3; V: TRBV18; size: .; DNA: TGTGCCAGCTCACCAGAGACAAACACAGATACGCAGTATTTT; CDR3: CASSPETNTDTQYF
D: .; J: TRBJ1-5; V: TRBV6-6; size: .; DNA: TGTGCCAGCAGCAGTGGGCAAACGGGGGTATTCCTTTATAGCAATCAGCCCCAGCATTTT; CDR3: CASSSGQTGVFLYSNQPQHF
D: .; J: TRBJ2-5; V: TRBV6-2/TRBV6-3; size: .; DNA: TGTGCCAGCAGTTACTCATATAGCCGCGGGACCCAGTACTTC; CDR3: CASSYSYSRGTQYF
D: .; J: TRBJ1-4; V: TRBV24-1; size: .; DNA: TGTGCCACCAGTGATACAGACAATCAAACTAATGAAAAACTGTTTTTT; CDR3: CATSDTDNQTNEKLFF
D: .; J: TRBJ2-2; V: TRBV19; size: .; DNA: TGTGCCACCGTTGGGCGGGGGCCGATAAAGAACACCGGGGAGCTGTTTTTT; CDR3: CATVGRGPIKNTGELFF
D: TRBD1; J: TRBJ1-5; V: TRBV6-5; size: .; DNA: TGTGCCACGACCGGGACAGGGCTTCAGCCCCAGCATTTT; CDR3: CATTGTGLQPQHF
D: .; J: TRBJ1-1; V: TRBV11-2; size: .; DNA: TGTGCCAGCAGCTTATCAGGGAAAGCTTTCTTT; CDR3: CASSLSGKAFF
D: TRBD2; J: TRBJ2-1; V: TRBV4-3; size: .; DNA: TGCGCCAGCAGCCAAGAACGGGGGACTAGCGGGTTGACCGACAATGAGCAGTTCTTC; CDR3: CASSQERGTSGLTDNEQFF
D: TRBD2; J: TRBJ2-4; V: TRBV7-2; size: .; DNA: TGTGCCAGCAGCGCGGGGGGCGTGGGCAAAAACATTCAGTACTTC; CDR3: CASSAGGVGKNIQYF
D: .; J: TRBJ2-7; V: TRBV7-2; size: .; DNA: TGTGCCAGCAGCTTAGAGGGGCCGCCTGGGGACTACGAGCAGTACTTC; CDR3: CASSLEGPPGDYEQYF
D: TRBD2; J: TRBJ2-3; V: TRBV7-9; size: .; DNA: TGTGCCAGCAGCTTAGGCCTTTTATCGGGGGGATTGGAAGATACGCAGTATTTT; CDR3: CASSLGLLSGGLEDTQYF
D: .; J: TRBJ1-6; V: TRBV6-4; size: .; DNA: TGTGCCAGCAGTGTGACAGTTTACGATTCACCCCTCCACTTT; CDR3: CASSVTVYDSPLHF
D: TRBD1; J: TRBJ2-7; V: TRBV2; size: .; DNA: TGTGCCAGCAGTGAGAGGACAGGGATTGACGAGCAGTACTTC; CDR3: CASSERTGIDEQYF
D: TRBD1; J: TRBJ1-3; V: TRBV6-5; size: .; DNA: TGTGCCACGAACTCCGGGACAGGGTTTCGAAACACCATATATTTT; CDR3: CATNSGTGFRNTIYF
D: .; J: TRBJ1-2; V: TRBV10-3; size: .; DNA: TGTGCCATCACCCTGCAGGGCGGCGGCTACACCTTC; CDR3: CAITLQGGGYTF
D: TRBD2; J: TRBJ2-3; V: TRBV6-2/TRBV6-3; size: .; DNA: TGTGCCAGCAGTTACTCGATCGTCCCGGGAGGGCGGACCACAGATACGCAGTATTTT; CDR3: CASSYSIVPGGRTTDTQYF
D: .; J: TRBJ2-7; V: TRBV13; size: .; DNA: TGTGCCAGCAGCTTAGGCCTCGAGCAGTACTTC; CDR3: CASSLGLEQYF
D: TRBD2; J: TRBJ2-3; V: TRBV7-9; size: .; DNA: TGTGCCAGCAGCCGTTATTCTAGCGGGGGCAGCACAGATACGCAGTATTTT; CDR3: CASSRYSSGGSTDTQYF
D: TRBD2; J: TRBJ2-2; V: TRBV6-4; size: .; DNA: TGTGCCAGCAGCACTAGCGGGGTTAACACCGGGGAGCTGTTTTTT; CDR3: CASSTSGVNTGELFF
D: TRBD1; J: TRBJ1-2; V: TRBV7-2; size: once; DNA: TGTGCCAGCAGCTTAGGGCAGGGGGGCAGCTATGGCTACACCTTC; CDR3: CASSLGQGGSYGYTF
D: .; J: TRBJ2-1; V: TRBV28; size: once; DNA: TGTGCCAGCAGGACTACCCCAGCTTTGGAGCAGTTCTTC; CDR3: CASRTTPALEQFF
D: TRBD1; J: TRBJ1-4; V: TRBV19; size: .; DNA: TGTGCCAGCCTACAACCTGAGGGCAGGGGGCGAGGACTGTTTTTT; CDR3: CASLQPEGRGRGLFF
D: .; J: TRBJ1-3; V: TRBV5-1; size: .; DNA: TGCGCCAGCAGTTTTAACAGCATACTCTCTGGAAACACCATATATTTT; CDR3: CASSFNSILSGNTIYF
D: .; J: TRBJ1-5; V: TRBV30; size: once; DNA: TGTGCCTGGAGTGTACTGTCGCCAAATCAGCCCCAGCATTTT; CDR3: CAWSVLSPNQPQHF
D: TRBD1; J: TRBJ1-1; V: TRBV5-1; size: .; DNA: TGCGCCAGCAGCCCACCACAGACCGGGACAGGTTTAGCTTTCTTT; CDR3: CASSPPQTGTGLAFF
D: TRBD1; J: TRBJ1-5; V: TRBV30; size: .; DNA: TGTGCCTGGAGTACAGGGGGCGTGCATCAGCCCCAGCATTTT; CDR3: CAWSTGGVHQPQHF
D: TRBD2; J: TRBJ2-2; V: TRBV5-1; size: .; DNA: TGCGCCAGCAGCTCAACGGCAGGGACTAACGGGGAGCTGTTTTTT; CDR3: CASSSTAGTNGELFF
D: TRBD1; J: TRBJ1-5; V: TRBV6-5; size: .; DNA: TGTGCCAGCAGTTTCGCTCAGGGGGCGAGCAATCAGCCCCAGCATTTT; CDR3: CASSFAQGASNQPQHF
D: TRBD2; J: TRBJ2-5; V: TRBV5-5; size: .; DNA: TGTGCCAGCAGCTTGGTGGTAGCGGGGGGGCTAGAGACCCAGTACTTC; CDR3: CASSLVVAGGLETQYF
D: TRBD1; J: TRBJ1-3; V: TRBV7-9; size: .; DNA: TGTGCCAGCAGCCCTGGACAGGGGGCTGGAAACACCATATATTTT; CDR3: CASSPGQGAGNTIYF